These 7 T cell receptor beta chains were sequenced from one sample in a study of blood T cell repertoires in COVID-19. The protocol was immunoSEQ multiplex PCR, while the TCRdb copy is restricted to in-frame clones and leaves out a portion. In the table there are 130,000 or so clones, almost 90% of which are singletons. The sample consisted of peripheral blood. The receptors stem from a woman aged 55-70 years with acute or convalescent COVID-19.

The chain joins TRBV30 to TRBJ2-5; D may be TRBD1 (7 bases). Germline V gene sequence: CDR1 GTSNPN, CDR2 SVGIG (reference sequence). This CDR3 is 13 amino acids long. Trimming left V 2 bases short and J 7 bases short, with 14 bases between. CDR3 nucleotide sequence: TGTGCCTGGAGTACAGGGGACGGGGGGACCCAGTACTTC. Translating it yields CAWSTGDGGTQYF. The full variable domain, rest sourced from reference TRBV30 and TRBJ2-5, is SQTIHQWPATLVQPVGSPLSLECTVEGTSNPNLYWYRQAAGRGLQLLFYSVGIGQISSEVPQNLSASRPQDRQFILSSKKLLLSDSGFYLCAWSTGDGGTQYFGPGTRLLVL.

The chain carries TRBV7-9 and TRBJ2-5, with 8 bases fitting TRBD2. This CDR3 comprises 15 residues. CDR1 is SEHNR and CDR2 is FQNEAQ in the germline V gene (reference sequence). V dropped 3 bases and J dropped 4; count of bases not matched to a gene: 7. The CDR3 sequence: CASSFTGGRVETQYF. The CDR3 region has the DNA TGTGCCAGCAGCTTCACGGGAGGGAGGGTAGAGACCCAGTACTTC.

V is TRBV14 and J is TRBJ1-4; possibly TRBD1 for D (6 bases). CDR3 size: 14 residues. The germline gives CDR1 SGHDN, CDR2 FVKESK. Trimming took 1 base from V and 10 from J, leaving 13 bases between them. CDR3 amino acids: CASSQAGAPGKLFF. CDR3 bases: TGTGCCAGCAGCCAAGCAGGGGCCCCAGGAAAACTGTTTTTT. The whole variable domain, filled in from reference TRBV14 and TRBJ1-4, reads EAGVTQFPSHSVIEKGQTVTLRCDPISGHDNLYWYRRVMGKEIKFLLHFVKESKQDESGMPNNRFLAERTGGTYSTLKVQPAELEDSGVYFCASSQAGAPGKLFFGSGTQLSVL.

This chain uses TRBV29-1 with TRBJ2-2; 9 nucleotides agree with TRBD1. V lost 6 bases, J lost 4 bases, and 6 bases stayed unmatched. CDR3 length: 14 residues. Per germline, CDR1 SQVTM and CDR2 ANQGSEA. Here the CDR3 DNA reads TGCAGCGTAGCACAGGGGGCAGGCACCGGGGAGCTGTTTTTT. Translating gives CSVAQGAGTGELFF.

The chain links TRBV5-1 to TRBJ1-2, with a tentative D call TRBD1 (6 bases). V lost 4 bases and J 3 bases, leaving 25 bases between the germline ends. The CDR3 extends over 18 amino acids. Per the germline V gene, CDR1 is SGHRS and CDR2 is YFSETQ. The CDR3 protein is CASSEIWGPTNSYYGYTF. DNA for the CDR3: TGCGCCAGCAGCGAGATATGGGGGCCAACAAATAGTTACTATGGCTACACCTTC.

The chain couples TRBV15 to TRBJ1-6; 10 positions agree with TRBD1. Per germline, CDR1 LNHNV and CDR2 YYDKDF (reference sequence). This CDR3 has 14 residues. Trimming at V came to 3 bases and at J to 9 bases, leaving 2 bases not matched to a gene. The CDR3 DNA reads TGTGCCACCAGCAGGGGACAGGGGATTTCACCCCTCCACTTT. It encodes CATSRGQGISPLHF. Complete variable domain (other parts from reference TRBV15 and TRBJ1-6): DAMVIQNPRYQVTQFGKPVTLSCSQTLNHNVMYWYQQKSSQAPKLLFHYYDKDFNNEADTPDNFQSRRPNTSFCFLDIRSPGLGDTAMYLCATSRGQGISPLHFGNGTRLTVT.

The chain employs TRBV30 and TRBJ1-6, with 8 positions matching TRBD1. CDR1 is GTSNPN and CDR2 is SVGIG in the germline V gene (reference sequence). The CDR3 covers 13 residues. Trimming at V came to 3 bases and at J to 7 bases, leaving 2 bases not matched to a gene. The CDR3 DNA follows: TGTGCCTGGAGGACAGGGGTAAATTCACCCCTCCACTTT. Translated: CAWRTGVNSPLHF.